This entry describes one T cell receptor beta chain. The sample belongs to a study of control samples from healthy donors and cancer patients. The method was immunoSEQ multiplex PCR; TCRdb's version includes in-frame clones alone and lacks a portion of them. This sample has around 90,000 clones; roughly 84% occur once, and the top ten carry approximately 2.1%. The source of this sequence is a woman aged 40-49 years in good health. Sequencing was performed on blood.

The CDR3 bases are TGTGCCTGGAGTCAGGGCACAGATACGCAGTATTTT. Translated, it gives CAWSQGTDTQYF. The chain combines TRBV30 with TRBJ2-3; D unresolved. The CDR3 is 12 amino acids. Trimming cost V 2 bases and J 1 base, with 4 bases left between them. Germline V gives CDR1 GTSNPN, CDR2 SVGIG (reference sequence).